This T cell receptor (beta chain) originates from a study of patients and donors after allogeneic stem cell transplantation. TCRdb fed the RT-PCR reads into MiXCR, producing one record per CDR3 protein. The repertoire includes roughly 880,000 distinct CDR3 sequences, roughly 17% of them detected once, and 5% to 7.5% sits in the top ten. The V gene end was trimmed by 9 bases and the J gene end by 8 bases; junction bases not matched to a gene: 11. CDR3 length equals 13 residues. The germline V gene encodes CDR1 MNHNS and CDR2 SASEGT. This rearrangement joins TRBV6-1 to TRBJ1-1; TRBD1 matches at 8 bases. This clonotype was obtained from a human donor who was either an allogeneic HSCT recipient or a stem cell or donor lymphocyte infusion donor (not recorded which). It is not recorded whose cells these are; they may come from a transplant donor. Sequenced input: blood, either unsorted or a sorted T cell fraction (not recorded which). This CDR3 reads CASTPTGVMEAFF. Here the CDR3 DNA reads TGTGCCAGTACACCGACAGGGGTGATGGAAGCTTTCTTT.